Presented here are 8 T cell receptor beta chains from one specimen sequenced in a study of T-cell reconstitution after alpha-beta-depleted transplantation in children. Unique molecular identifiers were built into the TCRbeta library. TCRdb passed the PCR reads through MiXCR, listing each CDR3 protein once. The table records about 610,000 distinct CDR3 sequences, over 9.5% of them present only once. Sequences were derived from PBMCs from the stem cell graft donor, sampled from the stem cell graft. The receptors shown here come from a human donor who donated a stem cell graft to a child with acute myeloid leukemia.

Written as DNA, the CDR3 is TGTGCGTCCGGGACTAGCGGGAGGGGGACAGATACGCAGTATTTT. Encoded protein: CASGTSGRGTDTQYF. This chain uses TRBV30 with TRBJ2-3; 16 nucleotides line up with TRBD2. Germline V CDR1 and CDR2: GTSNPN, SVGIG (reference sequence). The CDR3 is made up of 15 amino acids.

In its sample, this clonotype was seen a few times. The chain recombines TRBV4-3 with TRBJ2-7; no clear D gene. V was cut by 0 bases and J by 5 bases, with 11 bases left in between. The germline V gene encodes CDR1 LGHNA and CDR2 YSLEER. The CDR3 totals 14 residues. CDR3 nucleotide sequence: TGCGCCAGCAGCCAAGATCCTTCGAGGAACGAGCAGTACTTC. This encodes CASSQDPSRNEQYF.

The CDR3 region has the DNA TGTGCCAGCAGTTACCACCATTCGGACGGAAAAAATCAGCCCCAGCATTTT. Its protein product is CASSYHHSDGKNQPQHF. The J gene is TRBJ1-5, the V gene TRBV6-2 or TRBV6-3; no reliable D call. CDR1 is MNHEY, CDR2 SVGEGT, per germline. V was cut by 2 bases and J by 4 bases, with 18 bases left in between. The CDR3 sequence is 17 residues long.

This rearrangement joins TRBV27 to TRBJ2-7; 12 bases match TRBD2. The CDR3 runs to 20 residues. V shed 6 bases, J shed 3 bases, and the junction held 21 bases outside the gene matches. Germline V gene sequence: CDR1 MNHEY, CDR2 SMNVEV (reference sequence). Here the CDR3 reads CASSRNLQGPSGRGYYEQYF. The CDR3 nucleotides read TGTGCCAGCAGCCGCAATCTACAGGGGCCTAGCGGGAGGGGATACTACGAGCAGTACTTC.

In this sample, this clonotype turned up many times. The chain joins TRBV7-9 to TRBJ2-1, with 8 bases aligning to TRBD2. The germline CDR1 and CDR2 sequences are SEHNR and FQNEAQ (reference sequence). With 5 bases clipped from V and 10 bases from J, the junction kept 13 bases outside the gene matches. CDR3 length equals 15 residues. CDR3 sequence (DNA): TGTGCCAGCAGCCCATTCGGGGCGGGAGGAAGGGAGCAGTTCTTC. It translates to CASSPFGAGGREQFF. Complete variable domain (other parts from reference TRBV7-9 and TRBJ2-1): DTGVSQNPRHKITKRGQNVTFRCDPISEHNRLYWYRQTLGQGPEFLTYFQNEAQLEKSRLLSDRFSAERPKGSFSTLEIQRTEQGDSAMYLCASSPFGAGGREQFFGPGTRLTVL.

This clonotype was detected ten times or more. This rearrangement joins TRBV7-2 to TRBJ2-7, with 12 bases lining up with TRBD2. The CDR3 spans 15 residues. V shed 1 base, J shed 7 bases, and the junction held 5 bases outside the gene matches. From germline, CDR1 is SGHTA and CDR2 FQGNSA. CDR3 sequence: CASSLGLAGVGEQYF. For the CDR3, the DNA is TGTGCCAGCAGCTTAGGACTAGCGGGGGTTGGAGAGCAGTACTTC.

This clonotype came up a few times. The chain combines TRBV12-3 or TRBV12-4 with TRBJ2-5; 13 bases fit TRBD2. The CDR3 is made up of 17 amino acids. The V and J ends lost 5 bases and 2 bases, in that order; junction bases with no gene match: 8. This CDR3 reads CASSQTSGLAGQETQYF. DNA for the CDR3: TGTGCCAGCAGTCAAACATCGGGACTAGCGGGACAAGAGACCCAGTACTTC.

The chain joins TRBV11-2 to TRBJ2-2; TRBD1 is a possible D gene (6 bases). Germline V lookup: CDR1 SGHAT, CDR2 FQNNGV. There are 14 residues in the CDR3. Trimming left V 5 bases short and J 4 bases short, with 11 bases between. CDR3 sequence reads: CASSTGTRTGELFF. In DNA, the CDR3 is TGTGCCAGCAGCACCGGGACACGCACCGGGGAGCTGTTTTTT.